The clone carrying this T cell receptor (beta chain) showed up many times. Its cognate antigen is unknown. Healthy control samples came from blood bank volunteers in Maryland, USA. The data belong to a study of neurological immune-mediated disorders. Whole-study findings and limits: HTLV-1-associated myelopathy had the most TCR clonal expansion, whereas multiple sclerosis had the least (lower than in healthy controls).

Every sequencing run returned over 190 million TCR-beta sequences, which were derived from 15-18 subjects. Each CDR3 protein gets one entry after TCRdb re-called the 5' RACE reads with MiXCR. The sample yields more than 75,000 distinct CDR3 sequences, 10% to 13% seen once. This clonotype was obtained from a man aged 35 to 55 in good health. The sequencing input was PBMCs.

CDR3 sequence: CASLGGRSLYGYTF. The CDR3 coding sequence is TGTGCCAGCCTGGGGGGCAGGAGCTTGTATGGCTACACCTTC. This rearrangement joins TRBV28 to TRBJ1-2; the D gene is possibly TRBD1 (6 bases). The V and J ends lost 8 bases and 5 bases respectively, with 18 bases between them. The CDR3 totals 14 residues. Germline CDR1 is MDHEN and CDR2 is SYDVKM.